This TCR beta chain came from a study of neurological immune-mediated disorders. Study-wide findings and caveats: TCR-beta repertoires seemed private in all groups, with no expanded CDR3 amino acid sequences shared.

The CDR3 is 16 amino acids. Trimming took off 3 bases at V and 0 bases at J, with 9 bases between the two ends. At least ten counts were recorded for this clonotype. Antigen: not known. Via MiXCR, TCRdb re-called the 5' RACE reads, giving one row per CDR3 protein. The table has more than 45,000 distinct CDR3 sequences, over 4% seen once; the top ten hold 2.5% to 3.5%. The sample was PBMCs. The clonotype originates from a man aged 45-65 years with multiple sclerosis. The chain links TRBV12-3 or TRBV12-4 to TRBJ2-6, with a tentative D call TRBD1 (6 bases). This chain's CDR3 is CASSLGAYSGANVLTF. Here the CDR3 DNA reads TGTGCCAGCAGTTTGGGGGCCTACTCTGGGGCCAACGTCCTGACTTTC.